The clone carrying this TCR beta chain has more than one count but fewer than ten. Germline CDR1 and CDR2: MNHEY and SVGEGT. V was cut by 4 bases and J by 9 bases, with 15 bases left in between. The CDR3 totals 13 residues. This sample was included in a study of blood T cell repertoires in COVID-19. About the research overall: Both acute and convalescent COVID-19 samples were obtained from the United States, Italy and Spain. Sample material is recorded as cDNA or gDNA derived from T cells, B-cell-depleted T cells, or PBMCs.

In the authors' workflow: Reference gene primers were amplified, and this amplification served to estimate nucleated cell counts. Some clones are missing from TCRdb's copy, which holds only in-frame ones; the method was immunoSEQ multiplex PCR. V and J calls and clone size are given by that table; D and trimming were obtained from the DNA. The profile covers roughly 150,000 clones, with 81% appearing a single time and under 13% taken by the ten largest. The source is a human donor in a cohort sampled during active COVID-19. Sequences were obtained from peripheral blood. This chain links TRBV6-2 or TRBV6-3 with TRBJ2-5; D is perhaps TRBD1 (6 bases). CDR3 bases: TGTGCCAGCAGTTCGACAGGCCCAAGGGCCCAGTACTTC. This sequence encodes CASSSTGPRAQYF.